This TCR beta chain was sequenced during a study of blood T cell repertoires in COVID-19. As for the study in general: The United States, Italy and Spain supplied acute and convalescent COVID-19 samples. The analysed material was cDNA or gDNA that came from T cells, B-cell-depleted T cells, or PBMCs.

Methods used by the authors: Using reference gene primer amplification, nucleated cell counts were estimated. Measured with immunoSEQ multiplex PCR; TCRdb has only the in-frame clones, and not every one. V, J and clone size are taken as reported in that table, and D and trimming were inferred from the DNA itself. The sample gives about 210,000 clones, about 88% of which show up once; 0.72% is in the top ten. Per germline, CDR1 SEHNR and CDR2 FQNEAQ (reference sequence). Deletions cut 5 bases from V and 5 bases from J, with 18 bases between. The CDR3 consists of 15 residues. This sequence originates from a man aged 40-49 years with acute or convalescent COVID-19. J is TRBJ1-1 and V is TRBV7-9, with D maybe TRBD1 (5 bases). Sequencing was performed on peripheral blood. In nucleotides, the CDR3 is TGTGCCAGCAGCCAGGAGGGCCGATCAGGGACTGAAGCTTTCTTT. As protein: CASSQEGRSGTEAFF.